One T cell receptor (beta chain) is described in this entry. This sample is drawn from a study of T cell responses to AZD1222 COVID-19 vaccine. The CDR3 extends over 13 amino acids. Trimming pared 7 bases from V and 5 bases from J, leaving 13 bases between. CDR1 and CDR2 from the germline V gene are KGHDR and SFDVKD. Profiled with immunoSEQ multiplex PCR; TCRdb holds only in-frame clones, not every one. This sample carries about 150,000 clones, about 95% of them seen once, and the ten largest clones take roughly 1.3%. The genes are TRBV24-1 and TRBJ2-5, with D unresolved. Sequenced material: peripheral blood, taken on day 0 of AZD1222 vaccination. This TCR derives from an adult in good health. The CDR3 DNA reads as TGTGCCACCAGCTTCGGTAGCTTGGAGACCCAGTACTTC. This encodes CATSFGSLETQYF.